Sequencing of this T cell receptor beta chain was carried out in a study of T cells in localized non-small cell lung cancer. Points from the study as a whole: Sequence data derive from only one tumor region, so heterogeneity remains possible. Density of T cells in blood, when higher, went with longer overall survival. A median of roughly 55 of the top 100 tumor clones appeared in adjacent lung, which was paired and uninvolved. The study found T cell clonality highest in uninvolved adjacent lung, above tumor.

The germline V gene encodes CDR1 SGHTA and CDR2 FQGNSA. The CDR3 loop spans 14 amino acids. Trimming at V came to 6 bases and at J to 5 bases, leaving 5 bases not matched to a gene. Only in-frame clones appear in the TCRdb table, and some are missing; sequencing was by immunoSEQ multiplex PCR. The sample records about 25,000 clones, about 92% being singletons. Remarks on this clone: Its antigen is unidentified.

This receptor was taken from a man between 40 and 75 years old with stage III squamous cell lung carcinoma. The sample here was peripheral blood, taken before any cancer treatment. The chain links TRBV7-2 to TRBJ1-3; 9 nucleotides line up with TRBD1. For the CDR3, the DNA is TGTGCCAGCAGGCCGGACAGGGGTAGAAACACCATATATTTT. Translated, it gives CASRPDRGRNTIYF.